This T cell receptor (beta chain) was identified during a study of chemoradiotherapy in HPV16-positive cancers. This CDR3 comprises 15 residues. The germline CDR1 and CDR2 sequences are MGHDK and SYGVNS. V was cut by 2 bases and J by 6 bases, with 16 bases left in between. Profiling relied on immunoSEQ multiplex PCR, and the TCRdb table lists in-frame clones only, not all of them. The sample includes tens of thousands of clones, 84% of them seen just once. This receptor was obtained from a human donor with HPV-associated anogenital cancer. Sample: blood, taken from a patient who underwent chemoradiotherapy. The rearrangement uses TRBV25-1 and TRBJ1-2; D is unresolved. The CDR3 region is CASSEAGRGRDGYTF. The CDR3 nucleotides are TGTGCCAGCAGTGAAGCGGGTCGGGGTCGGGATGGCTACACCTTC.